This record looks at one T cell receptor beta chain sequence and its context. The target antigen is unknown. The data were taken from a study of cytomegalovirus exposure and HLA in healthy donors. Overall study context: Samples from HLA-typed donors yielded about 85 million unique TCRs in an early data release.

Donors counted as nominally healthy when sampled, yet unrecorded immune exposures were likely. V dropped 3 bases and J dropped 5; count of bases not matched to a gene: 2. Germline V gene lookup returns CDR1 SGDLS and CDR2 YYNGEE. The CDR3 runs to 14 residues. Study outcomes and limitations: HLA alleles were associated with 17,000 or so TCR beta sequences in a later analysis at 0.05 false discovery rate. Presence/absence analyses took donor sequencing depth as roughly uniform.

Amplification used 60 Vbeta primers and 13 Jbeta primers. Sequencing used immunoSEQ multiplex PCR; TCRdb keeps in-frame clones, though not all of them. This sample has 210,000 or so clones; about 83% occur once, and the top ten carry about a sixth. Material: PBMCs. This rearrangement joins TRBV9 to TRBJ2-3; 11 bases fit TRBD2. This receptor was taken from a man aged 35-49 years in good health and CMV-seronegative. The CDR3: CASSDSGRGDTQYF. In nucleotides, the CDR3 is TGTGCCAGCAGCGATAGCGGGAGGGGAGATACGCAGTATTTT.